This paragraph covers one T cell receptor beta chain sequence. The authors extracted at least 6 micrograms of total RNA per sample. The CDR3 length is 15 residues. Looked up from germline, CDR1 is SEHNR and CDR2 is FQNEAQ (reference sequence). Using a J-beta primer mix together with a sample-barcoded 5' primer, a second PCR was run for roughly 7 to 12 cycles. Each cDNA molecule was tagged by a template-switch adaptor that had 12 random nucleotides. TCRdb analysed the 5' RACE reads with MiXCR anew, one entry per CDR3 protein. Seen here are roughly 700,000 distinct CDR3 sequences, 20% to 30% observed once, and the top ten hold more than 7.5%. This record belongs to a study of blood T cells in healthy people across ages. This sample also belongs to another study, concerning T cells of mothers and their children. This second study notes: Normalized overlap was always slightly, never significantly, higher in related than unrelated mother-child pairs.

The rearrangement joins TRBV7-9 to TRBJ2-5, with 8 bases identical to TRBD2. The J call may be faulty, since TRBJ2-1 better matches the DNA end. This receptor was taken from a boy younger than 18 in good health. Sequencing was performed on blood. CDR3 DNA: TGTGCCAGCAGCTTACCAAGAGCGGGAGCAGCCGAGCAGTTCTTC. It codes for CASSLPRAGAAEQFF.